This TCR beta chain is drawn from a study of patients and donors after allogeneic stem cell transplantation. TCRdb processed the RT-PCR reads anew with MiXCR; each CDR3 protein has one entry. The data contain roughly 2,500 distinct CDR3 sequences, around 18% of them seen just once; the ten biggest clones take up roughly 12%. This clonotype is labeled medium-sized. Germline V gene lookup returns CDR1 SGHTA and CDR2 FQGNSA. CDR3 length: 14 residues. V lost 5 bases and J lost 4, with 14 bases in between. This clonotype was obtained from a human donor who was either an allogeneic HSCT recipient or a stem cell or donor lymphocyte infusion donor (not recorded which). It is not recorded whose cells these are; they may come from a transplant donor. The sequencing input was blood, either unsorted or a sorted T cell fraction (not recorded which). The chain recombines TRBV7-2 with TRBJ1-1, with D possibly TRBD1 on 6 matching bases. For the CDR3, the DNA is TGTGCCAGCAGCAGGGCAGGGGAATCCACTGAAGCTTTCTTT. Translated, it gives CASSRAGESTEAFF.